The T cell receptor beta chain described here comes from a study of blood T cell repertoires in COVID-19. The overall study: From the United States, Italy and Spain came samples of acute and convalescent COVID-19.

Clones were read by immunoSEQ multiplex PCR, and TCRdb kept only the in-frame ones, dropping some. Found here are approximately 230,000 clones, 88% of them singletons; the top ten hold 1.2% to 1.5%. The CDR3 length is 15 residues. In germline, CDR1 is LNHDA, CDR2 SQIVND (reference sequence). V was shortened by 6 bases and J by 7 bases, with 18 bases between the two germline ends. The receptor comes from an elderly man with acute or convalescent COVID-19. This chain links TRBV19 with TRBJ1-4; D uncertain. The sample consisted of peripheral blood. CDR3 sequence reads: CASSGGAGGSEKLFF. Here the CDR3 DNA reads TGTGCCAGTAGCGGAGGTGCAGGCGGGAGTGAAAAACTGTTTTTT.